What follows describes a single T cell receptor (beta chain). A sample-barcoded 5' primer and a J-beta primer mix were used in a second PCR of roughly 7 to 12 cycles. Every individual sample yielded 3 million or more paired-end reads (each containing CDR3). Via MiXCR, TCRdb re-called the 5' RACE reads, giving one row per CDR3 protein. Of over 700,000 distinct CDR3 sequences in the sample, approximately 53% were seen once. Staff drew around 10 milliliters of peripheral blood from each donor. The record originates from a study of blood T cells in healthy people across ages. The specimen sequenced was blood. The sequence was obtained from a man aged 80 or over in good health.

The CDR3 sequence: CASSLVVGQGNYEQYF. The CDR3, as DNA: TGCGCCAGCAGCTTGGTAGTAGGACAGGGTAACTACGAGCAGTACTTC. The rearrangement uses TRBV5-1 and TRBJ2-7, with 8 bases lining up with TRBD1. Germline loops: CDR1 SGHRS, CDR2 YFSETQ. The CDR3 contains 16 residues. The V and J ends lost 0 bases and 3 bases, in that order; junction bases with no gene match: 8. The complete variable domain, with remaining parts taken from reference TRBV5-1 and TRBJ2-7, reads KAGVTQTPRYLIKTRGQQVTLSCSPISGHRSVSWYQQTPGQGLQFLFEYFSETQRNKGNFPGRFSGRQFSNSRSEMNVSTLELGDSALYLCASSLVVGQGNYEQYFGPGTRLTVT.